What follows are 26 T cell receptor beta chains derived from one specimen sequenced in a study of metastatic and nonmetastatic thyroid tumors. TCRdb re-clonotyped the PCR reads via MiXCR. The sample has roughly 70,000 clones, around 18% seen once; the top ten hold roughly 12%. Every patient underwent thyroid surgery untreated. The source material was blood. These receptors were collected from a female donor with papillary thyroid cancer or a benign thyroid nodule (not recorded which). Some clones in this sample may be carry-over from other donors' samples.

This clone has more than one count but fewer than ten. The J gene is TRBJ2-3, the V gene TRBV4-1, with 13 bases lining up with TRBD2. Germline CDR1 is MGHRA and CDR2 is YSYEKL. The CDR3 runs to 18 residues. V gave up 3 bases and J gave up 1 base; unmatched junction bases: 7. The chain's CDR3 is CASSHRTSGSEGTDTQYF. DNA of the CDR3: TGCGCCAGCAGCCACCGGACTAGCGGGAGCGAAGGCACAGATACGCAGTATTTT.

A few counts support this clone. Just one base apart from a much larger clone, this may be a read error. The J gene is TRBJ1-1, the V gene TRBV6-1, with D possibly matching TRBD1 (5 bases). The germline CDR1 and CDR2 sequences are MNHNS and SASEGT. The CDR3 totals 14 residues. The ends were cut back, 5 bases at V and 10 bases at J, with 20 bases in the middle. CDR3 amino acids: CASSTQQWGRIAFF. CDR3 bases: TGTGCCAGCAGTACCCAACAGTGGGGGAGGATAGCTTTCTTT.

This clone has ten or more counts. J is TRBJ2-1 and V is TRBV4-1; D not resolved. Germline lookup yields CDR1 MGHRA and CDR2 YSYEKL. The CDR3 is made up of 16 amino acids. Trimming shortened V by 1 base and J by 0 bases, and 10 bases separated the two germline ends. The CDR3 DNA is TGCGCCAGCAGCCAAGCACTTGACCCCTCCTACAATGAGCAGTTCTTC. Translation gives CASSQALDPSYNEQFF.

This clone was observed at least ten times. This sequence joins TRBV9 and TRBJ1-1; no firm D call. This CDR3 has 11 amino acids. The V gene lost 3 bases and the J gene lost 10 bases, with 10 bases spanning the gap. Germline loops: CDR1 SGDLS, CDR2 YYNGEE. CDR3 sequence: CASSGQRGAFF. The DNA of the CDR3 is TGTGCCAGCAGCGGACAACGCGGAGCTTTCTTT.

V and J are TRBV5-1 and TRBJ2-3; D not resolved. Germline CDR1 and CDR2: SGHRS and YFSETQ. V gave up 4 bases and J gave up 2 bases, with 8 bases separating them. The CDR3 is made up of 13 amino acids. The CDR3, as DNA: TGCGCCAGCAGCGATACATACACAGATACGCAGTATTTT. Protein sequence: CASSDTYTDTQYF.

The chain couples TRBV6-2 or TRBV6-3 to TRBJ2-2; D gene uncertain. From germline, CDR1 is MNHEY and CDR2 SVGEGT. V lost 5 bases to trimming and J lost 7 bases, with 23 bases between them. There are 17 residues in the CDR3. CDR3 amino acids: CASSPPGRYGTDGELFF. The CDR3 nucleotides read TGTGCCAGCAGTCCCCCTGGACGGTACGGTACCGACGGGGAGCTGTTTTTT.

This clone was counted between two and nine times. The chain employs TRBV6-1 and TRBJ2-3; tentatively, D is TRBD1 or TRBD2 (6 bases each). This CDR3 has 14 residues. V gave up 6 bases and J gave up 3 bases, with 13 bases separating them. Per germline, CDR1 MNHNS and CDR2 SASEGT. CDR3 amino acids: CASSRGLGTDTQYF. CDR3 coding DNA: TGTGCCAGCAGCCGGGGGCTTGGGACAGATACGCAGTATTTT.

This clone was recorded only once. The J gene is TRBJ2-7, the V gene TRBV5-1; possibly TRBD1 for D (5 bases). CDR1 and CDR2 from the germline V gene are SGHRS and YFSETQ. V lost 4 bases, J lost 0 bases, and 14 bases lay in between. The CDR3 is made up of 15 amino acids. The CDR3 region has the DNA TGCGCCAGCAGCCCAAGGCCAGGGAACTCCTACGAGCAGTACTTC. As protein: CASSPRPGNSYEQYF.

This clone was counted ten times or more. CDR3 in DNA: TGTGCCAGCAGCTTAGGTCCGAGCAATCAGCCCCAGCATTTT. Encoded protein: CASSLGPSNQPQHF. V and J are TRBV7-8 and TRBJ1-5; D is unresolved. V was shortened by 1 base and J by 1 base, with 5 bases between the two germline ends. The CDR3 length is 14 residues. Germline values: CDR1 SGHVS, CDR2 FQNEAQ.

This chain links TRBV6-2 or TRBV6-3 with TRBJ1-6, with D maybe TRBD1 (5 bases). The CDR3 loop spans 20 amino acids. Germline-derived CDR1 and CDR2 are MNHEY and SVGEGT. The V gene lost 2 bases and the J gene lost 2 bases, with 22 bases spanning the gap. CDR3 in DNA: TGTGCCAGCAGTTACCGGGGACCCCGGGCCCCCGTCCCCTATAATTCACCCCTCCACTTT. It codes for CASSYRGPRAPVPYNSPLHF.

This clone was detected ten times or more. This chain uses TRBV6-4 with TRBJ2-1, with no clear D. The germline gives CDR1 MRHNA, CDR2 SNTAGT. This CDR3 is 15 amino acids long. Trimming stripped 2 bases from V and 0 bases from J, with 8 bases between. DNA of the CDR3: TGTGCCAGCAGTGACAACAGCCGCTCCTACAATGAGCAGTTCTTC. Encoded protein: CASSDNSRSYNEQFF.

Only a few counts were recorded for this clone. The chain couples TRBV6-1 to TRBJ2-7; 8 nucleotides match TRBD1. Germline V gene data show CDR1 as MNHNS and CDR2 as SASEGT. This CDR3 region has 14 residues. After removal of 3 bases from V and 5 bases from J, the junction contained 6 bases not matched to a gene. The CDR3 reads CASSETDRVHEQYF. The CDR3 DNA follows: TGTGCCAGCAGTGAGACGGACAGGGTCCACGAGCAGTACTTC.

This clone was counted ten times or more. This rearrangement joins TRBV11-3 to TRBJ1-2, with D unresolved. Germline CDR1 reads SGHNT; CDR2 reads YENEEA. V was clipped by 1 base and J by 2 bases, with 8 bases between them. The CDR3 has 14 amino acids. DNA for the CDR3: TGTGCCAGCAGCTTAGGTATAGAAAACTATGGCTACACCTTC. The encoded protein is CASSLGIENYGYTF.

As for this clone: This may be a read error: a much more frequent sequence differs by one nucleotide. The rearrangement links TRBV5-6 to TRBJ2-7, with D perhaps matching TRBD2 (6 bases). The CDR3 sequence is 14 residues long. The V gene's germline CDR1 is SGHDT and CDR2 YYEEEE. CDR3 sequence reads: CVSSPAGGSYEQYF. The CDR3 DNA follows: TGTGTCAGCAGCCCAGCTGGGGGGAGCTACGAGCAGTACTTC.

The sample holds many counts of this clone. CDR3 residues: CASSHSGPSGSYTQYF. CDR3 DNA sequence: TGCGCCAGCAGCCACTCGGGGCCTAGCGGGAGTTATACGCAGTATTTT. The V call is TRBV4-1, the J call TRBJ2-3; 10 bases agree with TRBD2. The CDR3 length is 16 residues. The V gene end was trimmed by 3 bases and the J gene end by 7 bases; junction bases not matched to a gene: 10. Germline CDR1 is MGHRA and CDR2 is YSYEKL.

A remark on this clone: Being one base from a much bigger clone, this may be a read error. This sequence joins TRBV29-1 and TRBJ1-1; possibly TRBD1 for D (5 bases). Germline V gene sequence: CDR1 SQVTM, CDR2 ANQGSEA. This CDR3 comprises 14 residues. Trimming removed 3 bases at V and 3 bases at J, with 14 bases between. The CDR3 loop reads CSVEAWGKDTEAFF. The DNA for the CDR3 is TGCAGCGTTGAGGCGTGGGGGAAGGACACTGAAGCTTTCTTT.

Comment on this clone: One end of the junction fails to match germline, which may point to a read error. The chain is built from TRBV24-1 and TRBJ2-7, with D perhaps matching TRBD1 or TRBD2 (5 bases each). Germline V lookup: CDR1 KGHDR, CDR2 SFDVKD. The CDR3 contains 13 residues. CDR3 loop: CATSDFPGSEHYF. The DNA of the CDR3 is TGTGCCACCAGTGATTTTCCAGGGAGCGAGCATTACTTC.

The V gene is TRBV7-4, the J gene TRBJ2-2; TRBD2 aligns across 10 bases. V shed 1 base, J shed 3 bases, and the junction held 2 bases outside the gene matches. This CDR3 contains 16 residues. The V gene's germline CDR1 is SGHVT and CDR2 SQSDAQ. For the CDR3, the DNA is TGTGCCAGCAGCTTAGGGCTAGCGGGAGACACCGGGGAGCTGTTTTTT. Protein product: CASSLGLAGDTGELFF.

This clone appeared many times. CDR3 nucleotides: TGTGCCAGCAGCCCCCAAGGACAGGGAACTGGCTACACCTTC. This codes for CASSPQGQGTGYTF. This chain joins TRBV9 and TRBJ1-2, with TRBD1 matching 8 bases. Germline V gives CDR1 SGDLS, CDR2 YYNGEE. With 4 bases clipped from V and 7 bases from J, the junction kept 9 bases outside the gene matches. The CDR3 totals 14 residues.

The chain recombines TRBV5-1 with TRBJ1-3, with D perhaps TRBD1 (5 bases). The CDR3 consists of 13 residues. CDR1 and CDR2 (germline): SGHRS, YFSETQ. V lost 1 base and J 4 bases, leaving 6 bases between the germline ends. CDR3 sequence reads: CASSLTGGNTIYF. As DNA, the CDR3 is TGCGCCAGCAGCTTGACAGGCGGAAACACCATATATTTT.

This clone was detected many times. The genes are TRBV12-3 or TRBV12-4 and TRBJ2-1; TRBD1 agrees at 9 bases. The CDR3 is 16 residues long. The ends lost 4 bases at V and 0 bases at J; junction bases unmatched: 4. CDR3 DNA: TGTGCCAGCAGTTCATACAGGGGGCACTCCTACAATGAGCAGTTCTTC. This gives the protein CASSSYRGHSYNEQFF.

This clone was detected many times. The CDR3 protein is CAIGLTYEQYF. The CDR3 DNA reads TGTGCCATCGGACTAACCTACGAGCAGTACTTC. The V and J genes are TRBV10-3 and TRBJ2-7, with D possibly matching TRBD2 (6 bases). From germline, CDR1 is ENHRY and CDR2 SYGVKD. Trimming shortened V by 8 bases and J by 2 bases, and 7 bases separated the two germline ends. This CDR3 is built from 11 residues.

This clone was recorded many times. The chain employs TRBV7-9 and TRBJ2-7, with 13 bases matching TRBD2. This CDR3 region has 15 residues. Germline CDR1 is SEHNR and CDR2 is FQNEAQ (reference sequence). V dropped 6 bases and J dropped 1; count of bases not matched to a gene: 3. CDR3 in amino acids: CASRRTSGRSYEQYF. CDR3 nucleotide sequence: TGTGCCAGCAGGCGGACTAGCGGGAGATCCTACGAGCAGTACTTC. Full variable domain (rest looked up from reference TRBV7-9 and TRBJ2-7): DTGVSQNPRHKITKRGQNVTFRCDPISEHNRLYWYRQTLGQGPEFLTYFQNEAQLEKSRLLSDRFSAERPKGSFSTLEIQRTEQGDSAMYLCASRRTSGRSYEQYFGPGTRLTVT.

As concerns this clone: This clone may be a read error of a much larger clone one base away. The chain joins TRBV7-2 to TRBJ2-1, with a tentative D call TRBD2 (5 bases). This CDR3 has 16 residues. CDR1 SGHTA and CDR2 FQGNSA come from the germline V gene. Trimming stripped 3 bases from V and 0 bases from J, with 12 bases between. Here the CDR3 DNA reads TGTGCCAGCAGCTTCGGGCTAGCTGACTCCTACAATGAGCAGTTCTTC. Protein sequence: CASSFGLADSYNEQFF.

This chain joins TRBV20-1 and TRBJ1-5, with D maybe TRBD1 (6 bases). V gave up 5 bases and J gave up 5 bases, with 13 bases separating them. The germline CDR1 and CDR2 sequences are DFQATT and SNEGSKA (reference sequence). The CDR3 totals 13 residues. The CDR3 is CSAGRDIHQPQHF. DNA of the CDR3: TGCAGTGCTGGCCGGGACATCCATCAGCCCCAGCATTTT.

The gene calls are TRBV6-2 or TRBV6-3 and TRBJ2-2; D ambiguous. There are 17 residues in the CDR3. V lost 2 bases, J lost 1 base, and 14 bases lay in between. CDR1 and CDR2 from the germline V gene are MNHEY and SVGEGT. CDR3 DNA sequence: TGTGCCAGCAGTTACCAAATCACACTGGTGAACACCGGGGAGCTGTTTTTT. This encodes CASSYQITLVNTGELFF.